The sequence of this T cell receptor (beta chain) was determined in a study of cytomegalovirus exposure and HLA in healthy donors. Study summary: Across roughly 400 genotyped donors, roughly 80% landed in the Caucasian-associated ancestry cluster.

The CDR3 has 15 amino acids. CDR1 is SEHNR, CDR2 FQNEAQ, per germline (reference sequence). V lost 2 bases to trimming and J lost 7 bases; unmatched junction nucleotides: 5. Researchers ran the PCR with 60 Vbeta and 13 Jbeta primers. This table comes from immunoSEQ multiplex PCR, and its TCRdb copy is limited to in-frame clones, with some not included. The sample totals almost 35,000 clones. The V call is TRBV7-9, the J call TRBJ1-3; TRBD1 matches at 10 bases. Sequencing was carried out using PBMCs. This clonotype was obtained from a woman in her 40s in good health and CMV-seropositive. The CDR3: CASSLFRQGANTIYF. CDR3 sequence (DNA): TGTGCCAGCAGCTTATTCCGACAGGGGGCGAACACCATATATTTT.